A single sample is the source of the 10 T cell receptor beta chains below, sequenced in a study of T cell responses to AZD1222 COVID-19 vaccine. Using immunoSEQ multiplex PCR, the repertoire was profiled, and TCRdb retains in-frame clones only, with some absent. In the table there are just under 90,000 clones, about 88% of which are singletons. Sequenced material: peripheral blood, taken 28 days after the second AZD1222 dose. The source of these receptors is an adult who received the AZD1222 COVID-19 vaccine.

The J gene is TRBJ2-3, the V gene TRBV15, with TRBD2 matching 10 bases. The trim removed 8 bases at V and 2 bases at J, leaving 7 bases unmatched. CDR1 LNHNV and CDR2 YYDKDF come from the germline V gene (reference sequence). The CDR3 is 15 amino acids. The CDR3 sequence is CATGKRGGYTDTQYF. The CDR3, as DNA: TGTGCCACCGGGAAGCGGGGGGGATACACAGATACGCAGTATTTT.

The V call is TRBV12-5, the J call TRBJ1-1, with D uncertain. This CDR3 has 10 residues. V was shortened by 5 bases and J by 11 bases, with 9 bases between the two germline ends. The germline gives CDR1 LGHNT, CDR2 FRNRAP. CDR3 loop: CASGMTGAFF. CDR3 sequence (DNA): TGTGCTAGTGGTATGACCGGGGCTTTCTTT.

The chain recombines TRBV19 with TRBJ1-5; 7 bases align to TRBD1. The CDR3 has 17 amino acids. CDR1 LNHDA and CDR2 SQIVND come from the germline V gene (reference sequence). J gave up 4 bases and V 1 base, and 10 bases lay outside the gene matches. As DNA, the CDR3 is TGTGCCAGTAGTATAGGATGGGGCAGGGGGTTAAATCAGCCCCAGCATTTT. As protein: CASSIGWGRGLNQPQHF. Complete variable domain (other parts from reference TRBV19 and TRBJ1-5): DGGITQSPKYLFRKEGQNVTLSCEQNLNHDAMYWYRQDPGQGLRLIYYSQIVNDFQKGDIAEGYSVSREKKESFPLTVTSAQKNPTAFYLCASSIGWGRGLNQPQHFGDGTRLSIL.

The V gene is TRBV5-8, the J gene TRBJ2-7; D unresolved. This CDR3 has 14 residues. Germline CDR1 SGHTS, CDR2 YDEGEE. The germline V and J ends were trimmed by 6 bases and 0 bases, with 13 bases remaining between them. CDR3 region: CASTPGRSSYEQYF. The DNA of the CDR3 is TGTGCCAGCACCCCAGGAAGGAGCTCCTACGAGCAGTACTTC.

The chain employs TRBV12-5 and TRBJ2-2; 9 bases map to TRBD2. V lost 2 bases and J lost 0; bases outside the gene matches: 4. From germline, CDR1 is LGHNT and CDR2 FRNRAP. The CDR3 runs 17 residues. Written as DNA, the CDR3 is TGTGCTAGTGGTTTGCCTAGCGGGGACGCGAACACCGGGGAGCTGTTTTTT. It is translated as CASGLPSGDANTGELFF.

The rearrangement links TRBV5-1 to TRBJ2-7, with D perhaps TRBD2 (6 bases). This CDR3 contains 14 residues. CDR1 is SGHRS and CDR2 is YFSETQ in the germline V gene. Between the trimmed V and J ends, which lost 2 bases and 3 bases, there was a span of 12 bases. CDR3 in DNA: TGCGCCAGCAGCTTAGGGACTTCGTACTACGAGCAGTACTTC. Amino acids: CASSLGTSYYEQYF.

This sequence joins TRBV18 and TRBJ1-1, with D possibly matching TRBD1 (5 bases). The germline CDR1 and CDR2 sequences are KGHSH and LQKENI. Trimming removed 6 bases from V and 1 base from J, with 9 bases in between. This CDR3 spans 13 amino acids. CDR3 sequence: CASSQGGNTEAFF. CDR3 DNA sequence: TGTGCCAGCTCGCAGGGCGGGAACACTGAAGCTTTCTTT.

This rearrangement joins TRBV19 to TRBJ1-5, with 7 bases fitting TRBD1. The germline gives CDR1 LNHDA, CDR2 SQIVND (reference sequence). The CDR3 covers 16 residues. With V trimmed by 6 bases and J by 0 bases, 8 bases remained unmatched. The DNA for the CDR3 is TGTGCCAGTAGCCGGACAACAGGGGTTAGCAATCAGCCCCAGCATTTT. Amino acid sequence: CASSRTTGVSNQPQHF. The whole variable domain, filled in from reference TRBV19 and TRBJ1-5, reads DGGITQSPKYLFRKEGQNVTLSCEQNLNHDAMYWYRQDPGQGLRLIYYSQIVNDFQKGDIAEGYSVSREKKESFPLTVTSAQKNPTAFYLCASSRTTGVSNQPQHFGDGTRLSIL.

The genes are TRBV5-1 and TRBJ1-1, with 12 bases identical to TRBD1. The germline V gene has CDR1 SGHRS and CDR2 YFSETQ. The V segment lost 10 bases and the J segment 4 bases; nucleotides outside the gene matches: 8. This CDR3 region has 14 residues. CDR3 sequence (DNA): TGCGCCGCGGGGACAGGGGGCGCGGGCACTGAAGCTTTCTTT. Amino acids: CAAGTGGAGTEAFF. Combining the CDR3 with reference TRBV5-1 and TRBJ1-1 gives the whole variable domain KAGVTQTPRYLIKTRGQQVTLSCSPISGHRSVSWYQQTPGQGLQFLFEYFSETQRNKGNFPGRFSGRQFSNSRSEMNVSTLELGDSALYLCAAGTGGAGTEAFFGQGTRLTVV.

CDR3 sequence reads: CASSPNRDRSEKLFF. The CDR3 nucleotides read TGTGCCAGCAGCCCCAACCGGGACAGGAGTGAAAAACTGTTTTTT. The V call is TRBV9, the J call TRBJ1-4; 8 bases are a match to TRBD1. Germline V gene data show CDR1 as SGDLS and CDR2 as YYNGEE. This CDR3 is 15 amino acids long. The V gene end was trimmed by 4 bases and the J gene end by 7 bases; junction bases not matched to a gene: 9.